This entry describes one T cell receptor beta chain. Its antigen remains unidentified. This sample was included in a study of TIL therapy for anti-PD-1-resistant metastatic lung cancer. Whole-study context: Tumors were harvested before any PD-1/PD-L1 blockade.

The libraries were made with immunoSEQ v3. The method was immunoSEQ multiplex PCR; TCRdb's version includes in-frame clones alone and lacks a portion of them. The sample holds about 32,000 clones; 74% are singletons and the top ten take 2.5% to 3%. Study-wide results and limits: Infused TIL clonotypes partially replaced the baseline blood repertoire, then decayed over months.

The CDR3 covers 13 residues. V gave up 5 bases and J gave up 2 bases, with 9 bases separating them. CDR1 SGHVS and CDR2 FNYEAQ come from the germline V gene. Time point: pre-treatment sample, taken before nivolumab and TIL therapy. Patients were adults with stage 4 NSCLC. The material was blood, obtained at baseline. The rearrangement uses TRBV7-6 and TRBJ1-2; unclear D gene. The receptor was isolated from a woman aged 30 to 85 with non-small cell lung cancer. The CDR3 spells CASSPTGNYGYTF. The DNA for the CDR3 is TGTGCCAGCAGCCCGACGGGGAACTATGGCTACACCTTC.